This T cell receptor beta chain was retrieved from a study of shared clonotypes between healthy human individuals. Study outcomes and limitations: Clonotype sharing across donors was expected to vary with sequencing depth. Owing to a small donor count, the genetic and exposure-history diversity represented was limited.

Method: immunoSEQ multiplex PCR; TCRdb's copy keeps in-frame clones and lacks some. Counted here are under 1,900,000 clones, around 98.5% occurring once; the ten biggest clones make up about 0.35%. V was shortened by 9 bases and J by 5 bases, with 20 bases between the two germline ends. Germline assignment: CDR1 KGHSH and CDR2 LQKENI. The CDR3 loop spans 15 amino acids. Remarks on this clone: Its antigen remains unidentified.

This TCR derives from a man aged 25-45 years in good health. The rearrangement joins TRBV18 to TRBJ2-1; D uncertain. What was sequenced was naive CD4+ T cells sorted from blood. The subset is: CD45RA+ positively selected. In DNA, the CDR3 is TGTGCCAGTAAACGCCCGGACCCCGGTAACAATGAGCAGTTCTTC. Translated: CASKRPDPGNNEQFF.